In this sample, the clone carrying this T cell receptor beta chain turned up a few times. Its specificity is not known. The data stem from a study of early T cells in non-severe SARS-CoV-2 infection. About the research overall: Sequencing used unsorted whole-blood bulk RNA, so chains lack pairing. Study-level points and caveats: The VDJdb matching leaned toward anti-spike CD8 responses and overlooked private and CD4 specificities.

The protocol attached unique molecular identifiers to individual cDNA molecules. TCRdb itself ran the 5' RACE reads through MiXCR, one entry per CDR3 protein. The table lists some 66,000 distinct CDR3 sequences, 13% of them singletons. This CDR3 has 13 residues. V was trimmed by 5 bases and J by 0 bases, leaving 5 bases between them. This sequence joins TRBV12-3 or TRBV12-4 and TRBJ1-3; D unclear. The TCR was taken from an adult who was a healthcare worker with PCR-confirmed SARS-CoV-2 infection or an uninfected control (not recorded which). What was sequenced was whole blood. In DNA, the CDR3 is TGTGCCAGCAGTATGGTCTCTGGAAACACCATATATTTT. Amino acids: CASSMVSGNTIYF.